These T cell receptor beta chains were read from a single sample in a study of OX40 agonist ivuxolimab in advanced cancers. Only in-frame clones appear in the TCRdb table, and some are missing; sequencing was by immunoSEQ multiplex PCR. The table records about 91,000 clones, 70% to 90% of them present only once. Source: CD4+ or CD8+ T cells sorted from blood, taken in a trial of the OX40 agonist ivuxolimab. Receptors originate from an adult with an advanced solid tumor such as melanoma, head and neck, liver or kidney cancer. The CDR3 runs from the conserved cysteine through the conserved F or W. The order of the fields is V gene, clone size, D gene, J gene, CDR3 protein, CDR3 DNA. A D gene is named only where the DNA matches it firmly. The size entry is marked missing in some rows and otherwise reads once, few, many or a size class.

V: TRBV6-5; size: once; D: NA; J: TRBJ1-2; CDR3: CASSESGQAYGYTF; DNA: TGTGCCAGCAGTGAATCGGGGCAGGCGTATGGCTACACCTTC
V: TRBV11-2; size: once; D: TRBD2; J: TRBJ2-1; CDR3: CASSPRLAHNEQFF; DNA: TGTGCCAGCAGCCCCCGACTAGCGCACAATGAGCAGTTCTTC
V: TRBV5-1; size: NA; D: TRBD2; J: TRBJ2-3; CDR3: CASSLRGLAGGTDTQYF; DNA: TGCGCCAGCAGCTTAAGGGGCCTAGCGGGAGGCACAGATACGCAGTATTTT
V: TRBV29-1; size: NA; D: TRBD1; J: TRBJ2-1; CDR3: CSAGTGDVSGEQFF; DNA: TGCAGCGCCGGGACAGGGGATGTTTCGGGTGAGCAGTTCTTC
V: TRBV5-1; size: NA; D: TRBD2; J: TRBJ2-1; CDR3: CASAGLAFDDEQFF; DNA: TGCGCCAGTGCGGGACTAGCCTTCGACGATGAGCAGTTCTTC
V: TRBV27; size: NA; D: TRBD1; J: TRBJ1-2; CDR3: CASSLYPGDRTNGYTF; DNA: TGTGCCAGCAGTTTATACCCCGGGGACAGAACTAATGGCTACACCTTC
V: TRBV5-4; size: NA; D: NA; J: TRBJ1-4; CDR3: CASSLDYNNEKLFF; DNA: TGTGCCAGCAGCTTGGATTACAATAATGAAAAACTGTTTTTT
V: TRBV7-8; size: NA; D: TRBD1; J: TRBJ1-4; CDR3: CASSLVRDRYNEKLFF; DNA: TGTGCCAGCAGCCTAGTCCGGGACAGGTATAATGAAAAACTGTTTTTT
V: TRBV7-7; size: once; D: TRBD2; J: TRBJ2-1; CDR3: CASSLRTSNEQFF; DNA: TGTGCTAGCAGCTTACGGACTAGCAATGAGCAGTTCTTC
V: TRBV7-6; size: NA; D: NA; J: TRBJ1-4; CDR3: CASSPENRANEKLFF; DNA: TGTGCCAGCAGCCCCGAAAACAGAGCTAATGAAAAACTGTTTTTT
V: TRBV18; size: NA; D: NA; J: TRBJ1-2; CDR3: CASSPDRLSYGYTF; DNA: TGTGCCAGCTCACCAGATAGGCTGTCGTATGGCTACACCTTC
V: TRBV6-5; size: NA; D: TRBD1; J: TRBJ2-3; CDR3: CASSSQGAFYADTQYF; DNA: TGTGCCAGCAGTTCACAGGGGGCATTTTACGCAGATACGCAGTATTTT
V: TRBV5-1; size: NA; D: NA; J: TRBJ1-1; CDR3: CASSWAPEPTEAFF; DNA: TGCGCCAGCAGCTGGGCCCCGGAGCCGACTGAAGCTTTCTTT
V: TRBV11-2; size: NA; D: TRBD1; J: TRBJ1-3; CDR3: CASSVQGASGNTIYF; DNA: TGTGCCAGCAGCGTACAGGGGGCGTCTGGAAACACCATATATTTT
V: TRBV5-1; size: NA; D: TRBD1; J: TRBJ1-2; CDR3: CASSFTGGDGYTF; DNA: TGCGCCAGCAGCTTTACAGGGGGCGATGGCTACACCTTC
V: TRBV19; size: NA; D: NA; J: TRBJ1-3; CDR3: CASSITAAQYSGNTIYF; DNA: TGTGCCAGTAGTATTACGGCGGCCCAGTACTCTGGAAACACCATATATTTT
V: TRBV2; size: NA; D: TRBD1; J: TRBJ2-1; CDR3: CASSVDRGSYNEQFF; DNA: TGTGCCAGCAGTGTAGACAGGGGCTCCTACAATGAGCAGTTCTTC
V: TRBV6-1; size: once; D: NA; J: TRBJ2-1; CDR3: CASKGHQNEQFF; DNA: TGTGCCAGCAAAGGACACCAAAATGAGCAGTTCTTC
V: TRBV6-1; size: NA; D: NA; J: TRBJ2-7; CDR3: CASTLPDPRFYEQYF; DNA: TGTGCCAGCACCTTACCGGACCCACGATTCTACGAGCAGTACTTC
V: TRBV6-1; size: NA; D: NA; J: TRBJ1-1; CDR3: CASSEASRVGTEAFF; DNA: TGTGCCAGCAGTGAAGCGTCGAGGGTCGGCACTGAAGCTTTCTTT
V: TRBV5-4; size: NA; D: NA; J: TRBJ2-3; CDR3: CASSLDPSAATDTQYF; DNA: TGTGCCAGCAGCTTGGACCCTAGCGCCGCTACAGATACGCAGTATTTT
V: TRBV7-2; size: NA; D: NA; J: TRBJ2-1; CDR3: CASRKGGESSYNEQFF; DNA: TGTGCCAGCAGAAAAGGGGGGGAAAGCTCCTACAATGAGCAGTTCTTC
V: TRBV5-4; size: medium-sized; D: NA; J: TRBJ1-4; CDR3: CASSAGGEGEKLFF; DNA: TGTGCCAGCAGCGCCGGCGGGGAGGGTGAAAAACTGTTTTTT
V: TRBV9; size: NA; D: TRBD2; J: TRBJ2-3; CDR3: CASSVSSGRAVDTQYF; DNA: TGTGCCAGCAGCGTTTCGAGCGGGAGGGCCGTAGATACGCAGTATTTT
V: TRBV7-4; size: NA; D: NA; J: TRBJ1-1; CDR3: CASSPDTNTEAFF; DNA: TGTGCCAGCAGCCCGGACACGAACACTGAAGCTTTCTTT
V: TRBV9; size: NA; D: NA; J: TRBJ1-4; CDR3: CASSVGGIDEKLFF; DNA: TGTGCCAGCAGCGTAGGGGGTATTGATGAAAAACTGTTTTTT
V: TRBV25-1; size: NA; D: NA; J: TRBJ2-3; CDR3: CASSESPGLLTDTQYF; DNA: TGTGCCAGCAGTGAATCCCCCGGACTACTCACAGATACGCAGTATTTT
V: TRBV19; size: NA; D: TRBD1; J: TRBJ2-7; CDR3: CASNRQGRSSEQYF; DNA: TGTGCCAGTAATCGACAGGGCCGATCTTCCGAGCAGTACTTC
V: TRBV10-2; size: NA; D: NA; J: TRBJ2-1; CDR3: CASAPRGQSSYNEQFF; DNA: TGCGCCAGCGCTCCTCGAGGGCAGAGCTCCTACAATGAGCAGTTCTTC
V: TRBV5-4; size: NA; D: NA; J: TRBJ1-5; CDR3: CASSLSGNQPQHF; DNA: TGTGCCAGCAGCTTGTCGGGAAATCAGCCCCAGCATTTT
V: TRBV7-9; size: NA; D: NA; J: TRBJ2-2; CDR3: CASSFGLNTGELFF; DNA: TGTGCCAGCAGCTTCGGACTGAACACCGGGGAGCTGTTTTTT
V: TRBV19; size: few; D: TRBD2; J: TRBJ2-3; CDR3: CASSIDGASGSADTQYF; DNA: TGTGCCAGTAGTATAGATGGGGCTAGCGGGAGTGCAGATACGCAGTATTTT
V: TRBV30; size: once; D: NA; J: TRBJ1-5; CDR3: CAWSSDSDSNQPQHF; DNA: TGTGCCTGGAGTTCGGACAGTGATAGCAATCAGCCCCAGCATTTT
V: TRBV21-1; size: NA; D: NA; J: TRBJ2-1; CDR3: CASPIRDLLGPYNEQFF; DNA: TGTGCCAGCCCAATCCGGGATTTATTGGGCCCCTACAATGAGCAGTTCTTC
V: TRBV6-1; size: NA; D: TRBD2; J: TRBJ2-1; CDR3: CASSEARGAFLYEQFF; DNA: TGTGCCAGCAGTGAAGCGCGGGGGGCCTTCTTGTATGAGCAGTTCTTC
V: TRBV5-5; size: NA; D: NA; J: TRBJ2-1; CDR3: CASSLESARGEFF; DNA: TGTGCCAGCAGCTTGGAATCTGCGAGGGGGGAGTTCTTC
V: TRBV4-2; size: NA; D: TRBD2; J: TRBJ2-1; CDR3: CASSQAGGRNEQFF; DNA: TGTGCCAGCAGCCAAGCGGGAGGCCGGAATGAGCAGTTCTTC
V: TRBV29-1; size: NA; D: NA; J: TRBJ1-5; CDR3: CSGLPGEGQPQHF; DNA: TGCAGCGGCTTACCAGGGGAGGGTCAGCCCCAGCATTTT
V: TRBV6-4; size: NA; D: NA; J: TRBJ2-1; CDR3: CASSDSLNEQFF; DNA: TGTGCCAGCAGTGATTCCTTAAATGAGCAGTTCTTC
V: TRBV7-3; size: NA; D: TRBD2; J: TRBJ2-1; CDR3: CASSLRLAGRNEQFF; DNA: TGTGCCAGCAGCTTAAGACTAGCGGGACGAAATGAGCAGTTCTTC
V: TRBV11-3; size: NA; D: TRBD1; J: TRBJ2-5; CDR3: CASSTGDLQGAAETQYF; DNA: TGTGCCAGCAGCACGGGGGACTTACAGGGGGCCGCAGAGACCCAGTACTTC